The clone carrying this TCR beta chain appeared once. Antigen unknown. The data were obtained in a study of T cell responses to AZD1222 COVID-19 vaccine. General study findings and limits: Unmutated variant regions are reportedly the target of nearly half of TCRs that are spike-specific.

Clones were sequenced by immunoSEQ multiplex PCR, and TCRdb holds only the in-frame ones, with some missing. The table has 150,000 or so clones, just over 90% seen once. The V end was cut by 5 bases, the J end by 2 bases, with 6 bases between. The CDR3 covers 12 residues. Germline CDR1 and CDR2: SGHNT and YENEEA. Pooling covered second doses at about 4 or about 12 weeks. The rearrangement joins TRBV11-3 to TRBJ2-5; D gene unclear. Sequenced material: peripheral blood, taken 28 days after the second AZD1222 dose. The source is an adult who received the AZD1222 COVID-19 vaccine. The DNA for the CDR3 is TGTGCCAGCAGCCAGAGACAAGAGACCCAGTACTTC. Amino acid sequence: CASSQRQETQYF.